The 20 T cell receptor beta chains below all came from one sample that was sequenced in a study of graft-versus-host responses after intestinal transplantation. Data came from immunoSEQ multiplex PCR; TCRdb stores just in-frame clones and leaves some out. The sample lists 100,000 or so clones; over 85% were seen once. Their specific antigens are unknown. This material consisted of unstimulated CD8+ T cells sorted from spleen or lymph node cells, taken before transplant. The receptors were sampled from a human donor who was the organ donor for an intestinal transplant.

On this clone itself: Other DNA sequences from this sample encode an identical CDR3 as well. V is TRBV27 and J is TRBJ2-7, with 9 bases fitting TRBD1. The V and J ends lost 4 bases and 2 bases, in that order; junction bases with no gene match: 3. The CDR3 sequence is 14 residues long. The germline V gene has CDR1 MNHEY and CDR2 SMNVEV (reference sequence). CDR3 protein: CASSSRQGAYEQYF. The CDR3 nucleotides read TGTGCCAGCAGTTCACGACAGGGGGCCTACGAGCAGTACTTC.

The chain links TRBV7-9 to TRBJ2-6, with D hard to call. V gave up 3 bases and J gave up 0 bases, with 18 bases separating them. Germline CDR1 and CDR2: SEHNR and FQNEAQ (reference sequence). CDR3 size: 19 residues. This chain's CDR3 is CASSFFPTRPSSGANVLTF. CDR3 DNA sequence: TGTGCCAGCAGCTTTTTCCCGACAAGGCCCAGCTCTGGGGCCAACGTCCTGACTTTC. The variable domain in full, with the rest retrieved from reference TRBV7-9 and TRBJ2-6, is DTGVSQNPRHKITKRGQNVTFRCDPISEHNRLYWYRQTLGQGPEFLTYFQNEAQLEKSRLLSDRFSAERPKGSFSTLEIQRTEQGDSAMYLCASSFFPTRPSSGANVLTFGAGSRLTVL.

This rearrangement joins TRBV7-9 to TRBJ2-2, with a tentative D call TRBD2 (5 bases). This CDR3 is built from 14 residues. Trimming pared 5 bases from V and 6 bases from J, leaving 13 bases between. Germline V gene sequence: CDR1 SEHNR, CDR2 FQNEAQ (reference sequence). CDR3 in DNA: TGTGCCAGCAGCCCAGCTAGCCACGCCGGGGAGCTGTTTTTT. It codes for CASSPASHAGELFF. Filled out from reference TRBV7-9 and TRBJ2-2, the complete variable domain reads DTGVSQNPRHKITKRGQNVTFRCDPISEHNRLYWYRQTLGQGPEFLTYFQNEAQLEKSRLLSDRFSAERPKGSFSTLEIQRTEQGDSAMYLCASSPASHAGELFFGEGSRLTVL.

CDR3 nucleotides: TGTGCCAGCAGAGCGGGACTAGCATCCTACAATGAGCAGTTCTTC. Encoded protein: CASRAGLASYNEQFF. V is TRBV2 and J is TRBJ2-1; 9 bases line up with TRBD2. Germline loops: CDR1 SNHLY, CDR2 FYNNEI. J gave up 1 base and V 6 bases, and 4 bases lay outside the gene matches. The length of the CDR3 is 15 residues.

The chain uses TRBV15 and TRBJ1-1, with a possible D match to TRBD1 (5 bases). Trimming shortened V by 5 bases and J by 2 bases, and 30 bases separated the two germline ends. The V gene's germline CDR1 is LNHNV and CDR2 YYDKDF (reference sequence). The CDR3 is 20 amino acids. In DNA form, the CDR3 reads TGTGCCACCAGCCATCCCCCGCGACAGCTTGGAAGGGTAGCTAACACTGAAGCTTTCTTT. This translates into CATSHPPRQLGRVANTEAFF.

The CDR3 DNA is TGTGCCAGCAGCCCCCCGGTAAGCGGGGGGAAGCGTTATGAGCAGTTCTTC. Encoded protein: CASSPPVSGGKRYEQFF. This chain uses TRBV14 with TRBJ2-1, with 9 bases identical to TRBD2. CDR1 is SGHDN, CDR2 FVKESK, per germline. The V segment lost 4 bases and the J segment 8 bases; nucleotides outside the gene matches: 15. CDR3 length: 17 residues. The full variable domain, completed using reference TRBV14 and TRBJ2-1, is EAGVTQFPSHSVIEKGQTVTLRCDPISGHDNLYWYRRVMGKEIKFLLHFVKESKQDESGMPNNRFLAERTGGTYSTLKVQPAELEDSGVYFCASSPPVSGGKRYEQFFGPGTRLTVL.

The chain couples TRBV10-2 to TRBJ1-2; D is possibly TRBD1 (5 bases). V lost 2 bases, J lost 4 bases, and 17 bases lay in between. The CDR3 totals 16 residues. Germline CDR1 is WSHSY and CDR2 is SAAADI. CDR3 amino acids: CASSERVSVQGYGYTF. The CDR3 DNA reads TGCGCCAGCAGTGAGAGGGTGTCAGTTCAGGGCTATGGCTACACCTTC.

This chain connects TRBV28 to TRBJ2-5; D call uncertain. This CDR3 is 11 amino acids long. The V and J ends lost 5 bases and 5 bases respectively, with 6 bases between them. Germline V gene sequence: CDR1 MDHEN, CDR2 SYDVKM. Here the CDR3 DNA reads TGTGCCAGCAGTGTCCCGGAGACCCAGTACTTC. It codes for CASSVPETQYF.

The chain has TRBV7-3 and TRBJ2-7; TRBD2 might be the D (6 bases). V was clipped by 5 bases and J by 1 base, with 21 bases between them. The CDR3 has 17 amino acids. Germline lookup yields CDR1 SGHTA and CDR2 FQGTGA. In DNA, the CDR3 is TGTGCCAGCAGCCCCGGAGGGGAGGTTAGGCCGTCCTACGAGCAGTACTTC. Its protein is CASSPGGEVRPSYEQYF.

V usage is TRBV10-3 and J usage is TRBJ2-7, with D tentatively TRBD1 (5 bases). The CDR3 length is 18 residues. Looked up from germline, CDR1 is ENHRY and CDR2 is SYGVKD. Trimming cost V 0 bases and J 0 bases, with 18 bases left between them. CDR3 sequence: CAISESGAGIPVSYEQYF. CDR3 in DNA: TGTGCCATCAGTGAGTCTGGGGCAGGAATTCCAGTCTCCTACGAGCAGTACTTC.

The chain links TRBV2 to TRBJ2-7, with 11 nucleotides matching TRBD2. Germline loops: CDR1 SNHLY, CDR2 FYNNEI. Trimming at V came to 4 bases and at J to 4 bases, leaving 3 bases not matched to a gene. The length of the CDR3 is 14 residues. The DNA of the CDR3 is TGTGCCAGCAGTGGGCTAGCGGGAGGATACGAGCAGTACTTC. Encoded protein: CASSGLAGGYEQYF.

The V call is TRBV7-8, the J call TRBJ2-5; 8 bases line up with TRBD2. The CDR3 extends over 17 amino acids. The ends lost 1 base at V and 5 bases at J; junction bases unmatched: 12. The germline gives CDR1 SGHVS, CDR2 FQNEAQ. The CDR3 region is CASSLVLGLGARETQYF. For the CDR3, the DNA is TGTGCCAGCAGCTTAGTCTTGGGACTAGGGGCACGGGAGACCCAGTACTTC.

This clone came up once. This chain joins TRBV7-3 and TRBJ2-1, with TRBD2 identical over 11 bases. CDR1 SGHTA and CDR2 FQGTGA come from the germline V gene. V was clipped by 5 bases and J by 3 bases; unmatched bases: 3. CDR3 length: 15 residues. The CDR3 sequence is CASSLGTSGYNEQFF. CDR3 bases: TGTGCCAGCAGCCTAGGGACTAGCGGCTACAATGAGCAGTTCTTC.

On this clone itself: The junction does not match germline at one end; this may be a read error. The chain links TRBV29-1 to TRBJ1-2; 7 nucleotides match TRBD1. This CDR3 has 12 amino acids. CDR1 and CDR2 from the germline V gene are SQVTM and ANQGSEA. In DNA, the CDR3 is TGCAGCGTGGAAGGGGGCGGCTATGGCTACACCTTC. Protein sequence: CSVEGGGYGYTF.

CDR3 bases: TGTGCCAGCAGTTCATGGGGGGTGAACATTCAGTACTTC. Encoded protein: CASSSWGVNIQYF. The chain carries TRBV6-5 and TRBJ2-4; possibly TRBD2 for D (6 bases). V was pared by 4 bases and J by 7 bases, with 11 bases between. The CDR3 runs 13 residues. Germline CDR1 MNHEY, CDR2 SVGAGI.

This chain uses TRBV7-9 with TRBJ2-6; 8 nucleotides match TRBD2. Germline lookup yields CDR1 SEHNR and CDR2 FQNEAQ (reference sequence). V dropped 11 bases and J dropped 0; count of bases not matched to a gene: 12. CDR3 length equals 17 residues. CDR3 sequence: CASRGGTPSSGANVLTF. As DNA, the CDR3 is TGTGCCTCCCGCGGGGGGACACCTTCCTCTGGGGCCAACGTCCTGACTTTC.

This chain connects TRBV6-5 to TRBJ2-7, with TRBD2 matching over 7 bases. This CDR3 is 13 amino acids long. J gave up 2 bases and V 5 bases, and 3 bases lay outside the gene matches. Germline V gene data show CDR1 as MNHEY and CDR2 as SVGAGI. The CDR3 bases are TGTGCCAGCAGTCCCGGGACTACCTACGAGCAGTACTTC. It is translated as CASSPGTTYEQYF.

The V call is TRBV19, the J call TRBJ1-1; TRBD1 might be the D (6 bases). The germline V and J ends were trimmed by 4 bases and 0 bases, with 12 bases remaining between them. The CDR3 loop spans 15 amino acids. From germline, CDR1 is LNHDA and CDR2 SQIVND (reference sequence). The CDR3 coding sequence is TGTGCCAGTAGTACTCAAGGGGGATTGAACACTGAAGCTTTCTTT. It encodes CASSTQGGLNTEAFF.

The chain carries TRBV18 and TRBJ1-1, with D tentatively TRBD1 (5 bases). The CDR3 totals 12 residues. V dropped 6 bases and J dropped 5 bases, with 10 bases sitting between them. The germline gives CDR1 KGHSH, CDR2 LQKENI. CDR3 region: CASSHQGTEAFF. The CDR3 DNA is TGTGCCAGCTCGCATCAGGGTACTGAAGCTTTCTTT.

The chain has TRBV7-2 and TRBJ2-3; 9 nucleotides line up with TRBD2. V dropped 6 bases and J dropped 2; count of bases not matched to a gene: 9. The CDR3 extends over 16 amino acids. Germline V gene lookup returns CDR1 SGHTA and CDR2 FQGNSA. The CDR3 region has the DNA TGTGCCAGCAGTTCCGCCCTAGCGGGAATCACAGATACGCAGTATTTT. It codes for CASSSALAGITDTQYF.